This T cell receptor beta chain originates from a study of T cells in Graves' hyperthyroidism and ophthalmopathy. Findings and caveats of the study: Blood also showed most of the thyroid clonotypes that were expanded above 0.001.

The TCR beta CDR3 regions underwent amplification using RNA transcripts as the source. First-round RT-PCR targeting the TCR CDR3 was performed with the HTBI primer set. TCRdb ran MiXCR on the multiplex PCR reads and lists one entry per CDR3 protein. The repertoire holds hundreds of thousands of distinct CDR3 sequences, with about 15% as singletons. This clonotype was detected only once. What it recognizes is unknown. A much bigger clone sits one base away, suggesting this may be a read error. Germline values: CDR1 SGHTA, CDR2 FQGNSA. This CDR3 comprises 14 residues. The V and J ends lost 4 bases and 5 bases respectively, with 15 bases between them.

The clonotype comes from a woman between 18 and 29 years old with Graves' hyperthyroidism. The rearrangement links TRBV7-2 to TRBJ2-7; D is possibly TRBD2 (6 bases). The sample consisted of blood. Written as DNA, the CDR3 is TGTGCCAGCAGCTGGAAAAGCGGGTACCACGAGCAGTACTTC. Protein sequence: CASSWKSGYHEQYF.